This T cell receptor (beta chain) came from a study of cytomegalovirus exposure and HLA in healthy donors (dated by TCRdb to 2017 to 2019). At the level of the whole study: In an earlier analysis of under 750 of the donors, 276 Gb of sequence data and approximately 120 million unique TCR beta sequences from 150 million to 200 million T cells were reported. An early release that covered roughly 600 HLA-typed donors contained approximately 290 gigabases of sequencing data and 85 million to 100 million unique TCR sequences. Among the approximately 400 genotyped donors, approximately 82% belonged to the genetic ancestry cluster associated with self-reported Caucasian donors. The study aimed to test whether cataloging public T cell receptors could reveal signatures of past pathogen exposure. Using immunosequencing, the study profiled T cell repertoires from fewer than 700 subjects and related those repertoires to cytomegalovirus serostatus. Along with the approximately 600-subject first cohort, a separate validation cohort of approximately 110 different subjects was used. To predict cytomegalovirus infection status, the study brought together high-throughput TCR immunosequencing, statistical association of individual TCRs with disease status, and machine learning. In a later analysis, previously published TCR beta repertoires from 550 to 700 donors were re-analyzed and high-resolution HLA genotyping was added so that TCR occurrence patterns could be studied. The later analysis used no new phenotypic data to find candidate immune exposures, relying instead on TCR beta sequences and their occurrence across donors. An earlier analysis of some 500 of the donors applied high-throughput TCR beta sequencing to assess whether each TCR beta V gene segment acted as functional or pseudogenic. Donor age, sex, ethnicity and CMV serostatus were collected together with the repertoire data. A later genetic analysis took genome-wide SNP genotypes for about 55% of the 666 donors and used that subset as a discovery cohort. All discovery cohort repertoires had been generated using a single sequencing platform. HLA typing covered class I and class II loci at four-digit resolution. Typing coverage varied by locus: roughly 620-630 donors for A, B, C, DRB1 and DQB1; roughly 520 for DQA1; more than 600 for DPA1; approximately 490 for DPB1. Four to six DR-DQ haplotypes were handled as single units for association and clustering because linkage in the cohort was strong. Across some 400 genotyped donors of the cohort, an average of about 220,000 unique TCR beta nucleotide sequences per donor were sequenced, and roughly 20% of those sequences were non-productive.

The cohort comprised several hundred healthy bone marrow donors. At the time of sampling, every cohort member was nominally healthy, though immune exposures that went unrecorded were likely present. The donor tested CMV seropositive and was one of the 289 seropositive cohort members. A peripheral blood sample was collected from each donor, and TCR beta sequencing was performed on peripheral blood mononuclear cells. Genomic DNA extraction from the blood cell samples was performed with the Qiagen DNeasy Blood Extraction Kit. The method was the immunoSEQ multiplex PCR assay. A mixture of 60 forward primers for TCR Vbeta segments and 13 reverse primers for TCR Jbeta segments was used in the multiplex PCR. A multiplex PCR assay on genomic DNA amplified the CDR3 region of rearranged TCR beta genes. The Illumina HiSeq System was used to sequence the amplified TCR beta libraries as 87-base-pair reads. In the authors' own workflow: A later analysis counted approximately 76 million unique TCR beta chains across the 666 repertoires, and 10 million to 12 million of these chains were shared by at least two donors. Raw reads were error-corrected and collapsed into unique sequences by a nearest-neighbor algorithm in which closely related sequences were merged to remove PCR and sequencing errors. Alignment of CDR3 sequences to IMGT reference sequences was used to assign V, D and J gene segments. For a sequence to be retained, a match of at least six nucleotides to both a V gene segment and a J gene segment was required. Rearrangements were called productive when the CDR3 lacked stop codons and stayed in frame with V and J; all others were non-productive. CDR3 was defined by IMGT convention, running from the second conserved V-encoded cysteine to the conserved J-encoded phenylalanine. In an earlier analysis of approximately 590 of the donors, sequences lacking an unambiguous match to a single V gene segment were excluded. An earlier analysis of several hundred of the donors called V segments functional above 56.7% productive rearrangements and segregating when the between-donor standard deviation exceeded 5%. To diagnose cytomegalovirus status from the catalog of TCR beta chain sequences, a statistical classification framework was built. In a later analysis, V and J genes were assigned by comparing TCR nucleotide sequences against IMGT/GENE-DB human TR gene sequences. The TCRdist pipeline was used in a later analysis to assign CDR3 sequences and most-parsimonious VDJ recombination scenarios. In a later analysis, each TCR beta chain was defined by its CDR3 amino acid sequence together with its V-gene family, and reads without a unique V-gene family were excluded. In a later analysis, 550 to 650 highly shared, low-generation-probability nucleotide sequences were removed to address suspected cross-contamination and a sequencing artifact. For each public chain, a later analysis derived a clonal expansion index from normalized ranks of inferred template counts within each repertoire. In a later analysis, generation probabilities were computed using a VDJ recombination model fitted to out-of-frame rearrangements, and the results were checked against IGoR. Hypergeometric tests were used in a later analysis to score TCR-TCR, TCR-HLA and TCR-CMV co-occurrence, with a repertoire-size bias correction applied to the TCR pairs. False discovery rates were estimated in a later analysis by permuting HLA or CMV assignments 20 times. In a later analysis, co-occurring TCRs were grouped with DBSCAN, and TCRdist sequence similarity was added when clustering was performed within HLA-allele-positive subsets. Repertoires with fewer than 30,000 or more than 120,000 public chains were left out of co-occurrence clustering, as were five repertoires with anomalous nucleotide sharing. The clones in this table, taken by TCRdb from immuneACCESS, are in-frame only. Not every clone is retained; where verified, under half of the shortfall comes from an unresolved V gene, and the cause of the rest is unknown. Clonal size and the V and J genes are those of that table, whereas D and trimming came from the DNA. In all, the sample holds 150,000 to 180,000 clones, and approximately 80% of those were seen once. Clones ranked in the top ten supply around 13% of the sample.

From cysteine to phenylalanine, the CDR3 is 16 amino acids long. Only the CDR3 part of the read is kept: 48 bases, read in frame from the first base. Via the germline V gene (reference sequence), CDR1 is MNHEY and CDR2 SMNVEV. V and J are truncated by 1 base and 0 bases respectively, leaving an intervening sequence of 11 bases. On this clone itself: The antigen this receptor binds is unknown. Base qualities were left out, and no much larger clone turns up one base away.

Here is what the overall study found, with its caveats: A further reported finding was that TCR beta sequences accurately predicted the HLA-A and HLA-B alleles for most subjects in the first cohort. Linkage disequilibrium might explain the correlated functional status among segregating V segments, but an unknown experimental factor could not be ruled out. Because some donors lacked HLA typing at each locus, the association tests relied only on the typed subset. In a later genetic analysis, fewer N-insertions in productive TCRs were reported among donors in an Asian-associated ancestry cluster than the roughly 640-donor mean. An association between a missense DCLRE1C variant and V-gene and J-gene trimming of TCR beta chains was found in a later genetic analysis and replicated in an independent cohort. A few of the identified cytomegalovirus-associated TCR beta chains were confirmed in vitro to be specific for cytomegalovirus antigens. A later analysis found that most CMV-associated TCR beta chains appeared HLA-restricted, with HLA associations seemingly driven largely by CMV exposure. An earlier analysis of approximately 570 of the donors showed that most TCR beta V segments appeared in productive rearrangements either about 87% or about 30% of the time, which broadly matched IMGT annotations. The presence/absence analyses assumed that sequencing depth was roughly uniform across donors, and that assumption may not be true. The 87-base-pair reads could not distinguish some IMGT-functional V segments, including TRBV6-2 and TRBV6-3, so those segments were excluded. A cluster of highly shared sequence variants was judged likely to be a technical artifact of the sequencing pipeline. Strong co-occurrence of HLA alleles, especially DR and DQ, made assigning TCR associations to individual alleles difficult. While some public TCRs were present in many individuals, most TCR sequences turned up only very rarely across donors. Cytomegalovirus status was reported to be diagnosed by the classifier with high specificity and sensitivity in both the original and validation cohorts. The authors suggested that the approach could potentially be generalized to other disease states and immunological phenotypes. At a false discovery rate of 0.05, a later analysis linked 16,951 TCR beta sequences to specific HLA alleles. In a later analysis, the rate of TCR association differed among HLA loci, with DRB1 alleles having the most associated TCRs and HLA-C alleles having the fewest. A later analysis found that HLA-associated TCR beta chains were more clonally expanded and had lower generation probabilities than equally common non-associated chains. The cohort was sequenced for TCR beta chains only, and without alpha or paired-chain data the features that could be detected were limited. In the study, roughly 160 TCR beta chains were listed as associated with cytomegalovirus. Immune exposure information for the cohort was limited to CMV serostatus. About 17 rarely observed V segments, including chromosome 9 orphons, were excluded from the earlier analysis of some 590 of the donors because counts were too low. Several of the top co-occurrence clusters appeared to be linked to parvovirus B19, influenza, CMV and Epstein-Barr virus, according to a later analysis.

This receptor was taken from a young man in good health and CMV-seropositive. The source material was PBMCs. Recombination connected TRBV27 to TRBJ2-3; TRBD2 is a weak D gene call, 6 bases matching. The nucleotide sequence is given as TGTGCCAGCAGTTTATTGCGGGGACCTAGCACAGATACGCAGTATTTT. This is translated as CASSLLRGPSTDTQYF.